The 12 T cell receptor beta chains listed next were all sequenced from one sample in a study of CD8 T cells in Susac syndrome. RNA, at about 0.45 to 1 ug, was reverse transcribed with random hexamers. TCRdb redid the calling of the immunoSEQ multiplex PCR reads with MiXCR, one entry per CDR3 protein. The sample holds about 130,000 distinct CDR3 sequences; approximately 96% are singletons and the top ten take 0.07% to 0.09%. The sequenced sample consisted of CD4+ T cells from PBMCs. The receptors were sampled from a human donor in good health.

This chain links TRBV6-5 with TRBJ2-2; 10 nucleotides line up with TRBD2. The junction had 4 bases not matched to a gene; V was cut back by 2 bases and J by 7 bases. CDR1 and CDR2 (germline): MNHEY, SVGAGI. This CDR3 has 15 residues. CDR3 loop: CASSYELAGGGELFF. The CDR3 nucleotides are TGTGCCAGCAGTTACGAATTAGCGGGAGGCGGGGAGCTGTTTTTT.

This clonotype is a singleton in its sample. V usage is TRBV18 and J usage is TRBJ1-2; D call uncertain. CDR3 size: 14 residues. V lost 2 bases and J 0 bases, leaving 7 bases between the germline ends. Germline V gene sequence: CDR1 KGHSH, CDR2 LQKENI. CDR3: CASSPAGPNYGYTF. CDR3 in DNA: TGTGCCAGCTCACCAGCAGGTCCTAACTATGGCTACACCTTC.

The V call is TRBV5-1, the J call TRBJ2-7, with unresolved D. The V gene's germline CDR1 is SGHRS and CDR2 YFSETQ. Trimming stripped 3 bases from V and 0 bases from J, with 10 bases between. This CDR3 spans 14 amino acids. This chain's CDR3 is CASSSGYASYEQYF. DNA for the CDR3: TGCGCCAGCAGCTCCGGTTACGCCTCCTACGAGCAGTACTTC.

This clonotype was observed once. The V call is TRBV9, the J call TRBJ2-7; 13 bases line up with TRBD2. This CDR3 comprises 16 residues. CDR1 SGDLS and CDR2 YYNGEE come from the germline V gene. The ends lost 0 bases at V and 3 bases at J; junction bases unmatched: 3. CDR3 residues: CASSVEGLAGIYEQYF. DNA for the CDR3: TGTGCCAGCAGCGTAGAGGGACTAGCGGGGATCTACGAGCAGTACTTC.

The V and J genes are TRBV29-1 and TRBJ2-7, with a weak D call TRBD2 (5 bases). The CDR3 sequence is 14 residues long. From germline, CDR1 is SQVTM and CDR2 ANQGSEA. V was trimmed by 4 bases and J by 4 bases, leaving 17 bases between them. CDR3 in DNA: TGCAGCGTTGTTCGGGGTGGTGGGGTTTACGAGCAGTACTTC. Its protein product is CSVVRGGGVYEQYF.

The J gene is TRBJ2-1, the V gene TRBV4-1; TRBD2 matches at 10 bases. The CDR3 extends over 16 amino acids. V was clipped by 0 bases and J by 10 bases; unmatched bases: 9. The germline V gene has CDR1 MGHRA and CDR2 YSYEKL. The CDR3 sequence: CASSQDGTSAIYEQFF. Written as DNA, the CDR3 is TGCGCCAGCAGCCAAGATGGGACTAGCGCTATTTACGAGCAGTTCTTC.

J is TRBJ2-4 and V is TRBV24-1; tentative D call: TRBD1 (5 bases). The V end was cut by 9 bases, the J end by 1 base, with 9 bases between. The CDR3 is made up of 13 amino acids. In germline, CDR1 is KGHDR, CDR2 SFDVKD. CDR3 bases: TGTGCCACCCCAGGGTCGGCCAAAAACATTCAGTACTTC. Its translation: CATPGSAKNIQYF.

Here the CDR3 DNA reads TGTGCCAGCAGTTTGTCGACCGACGAGCAGTACTTC. Protein sequence: CASSLSTDEQYF. This rearrangement joins TRBV28 to TRBJ2-7, with D unresolved. Per germline, CDR1 MDHEN and CDR2 SYDVKM. V lost 3 bases to trimming and J lost 5 bases, with 8 bases between them. The CDR3 length is 12 residues.

The chain has TRBV6-1 and TRBJ2-3; 13 nucleotides align to TRBD2. The V gene's germline CDR1 is MNHNS and CDR2 SASEGT. CDR3 length equals 16 residues. The CDR3 is CDTSGRAEISTDTQYF. CDR3 nucleotide sequence: TGTGATACTAGCGGGAGGGCCGAAATTAGCACAGATACGCAGTATTTT.

The chain combines TRBV3-1 with TRBJ2-1; 7 nucleotides match TRBD2. The CDR3 has 15 amino acids. In germline, CDR1 is LGHDT, CDR2 YNNKEL (reference sequence). Losses at the gene ends were 1 base for V and 5 bases for J; bases not matched to a gene: 5. CDR3: CASSQGSSGNNEQFF. CDR3 nucleotides: TGTGCCAGCAGCCAAGGGTCTAGCGGAAACAATGAGCAGTTCTTC.

The sample holds one count of this clonotype. The chain couples TRBV18 to TRBJ2-1; tentative D call: TRBD1 (6 bases). V lost 2 bases, J lost 5 bases, and 7 bases lay in between. Germline-derived CDR1 and CDR2 are KGHSH and LQKENI. The CDR3 spans 13 residues. CDR3: CASSPYRDNEQFF. CDR3 nucleotide sequence: TGTGCCAGCTCACCATACAGGGACAATGAGCAGTTCTTC.

V and J are TRBV5-1 and TRBJ2-6; the match to TRBD1 covers 7 bases. Germline V gives CDR1 SGHRS, CDR2 YFSETQ. The CDR3 covers 18 residues. J gave up 1 base and V 7 bases, and 14 bases lay outside the gene matches. CDR3 DNA: TGCGCCAGCGCCTCTCGGACAGGTCTCCCGTCTGGGGCCAACGTCCTGACTTTC. As protein: CASASRTGLPSGANVLTF.